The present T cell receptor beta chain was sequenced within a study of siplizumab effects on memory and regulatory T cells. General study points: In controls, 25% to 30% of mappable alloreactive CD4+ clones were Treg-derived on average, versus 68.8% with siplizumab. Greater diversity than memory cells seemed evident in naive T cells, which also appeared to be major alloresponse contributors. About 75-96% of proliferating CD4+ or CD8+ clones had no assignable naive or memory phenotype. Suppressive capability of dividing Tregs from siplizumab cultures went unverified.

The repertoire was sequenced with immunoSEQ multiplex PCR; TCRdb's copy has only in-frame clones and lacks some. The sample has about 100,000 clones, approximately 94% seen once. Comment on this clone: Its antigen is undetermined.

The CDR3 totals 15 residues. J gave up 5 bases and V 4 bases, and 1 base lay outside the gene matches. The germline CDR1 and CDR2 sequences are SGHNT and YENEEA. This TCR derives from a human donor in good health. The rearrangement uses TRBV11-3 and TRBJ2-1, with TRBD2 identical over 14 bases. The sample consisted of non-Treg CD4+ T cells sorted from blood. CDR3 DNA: TGTGCCAGCAGCTCGGGACTAGCGGGGGACAATGAGCAGTTCTTC. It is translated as CASSSGLAGDNEQFF. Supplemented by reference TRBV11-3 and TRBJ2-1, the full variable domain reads EAGVVQSPRYKIIEKKQPVAFWCNPISGHNTLYWYLQNLGQGPELLIRYENEEAVDDSQLPKDRFSAERLKGVDSTLKIQPAELGDSAVYLCASSSGLAGDNEQFFGPGTRLTVL.